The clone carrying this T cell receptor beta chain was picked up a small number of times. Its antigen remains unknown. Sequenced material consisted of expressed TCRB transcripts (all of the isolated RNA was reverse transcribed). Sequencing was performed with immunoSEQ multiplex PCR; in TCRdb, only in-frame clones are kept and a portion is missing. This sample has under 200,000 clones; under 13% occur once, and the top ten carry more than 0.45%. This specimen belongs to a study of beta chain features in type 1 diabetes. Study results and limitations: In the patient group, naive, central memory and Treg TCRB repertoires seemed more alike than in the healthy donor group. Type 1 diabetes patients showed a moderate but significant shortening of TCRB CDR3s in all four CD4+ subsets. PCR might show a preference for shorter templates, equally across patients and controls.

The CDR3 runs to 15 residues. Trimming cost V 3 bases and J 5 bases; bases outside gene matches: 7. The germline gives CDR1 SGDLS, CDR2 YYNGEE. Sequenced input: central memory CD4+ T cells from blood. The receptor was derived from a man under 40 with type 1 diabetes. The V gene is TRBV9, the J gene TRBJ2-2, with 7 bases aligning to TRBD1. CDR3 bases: TGTGCCAGCAGCGGCCCCGGGACAGCTACCGGGGAGCTGTTTTTT. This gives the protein CASSGPGTATGELFF.